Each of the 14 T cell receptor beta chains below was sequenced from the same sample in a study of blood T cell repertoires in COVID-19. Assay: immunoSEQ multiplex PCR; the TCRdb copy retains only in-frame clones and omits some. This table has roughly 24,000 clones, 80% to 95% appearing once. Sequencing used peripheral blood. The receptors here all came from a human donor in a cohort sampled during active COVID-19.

The CDR3 sequence: CASSSVEAGPNGYTF. Here the CDR3 DNA reads TGTGCCAGCAGTTCTGTGGAAGCAGGCCCCAATGGCTACACCTTC. This chain joins TRBV6-6 and TRBJ1-2; D remains unclear. V was cut by 4 bases and J by 6 bases, with 18 bases left in between. The germline V gene encodes CDR1 MNHNY and CDR2 SVGAGI (reference sequence). This CDR3 has 15 residues.

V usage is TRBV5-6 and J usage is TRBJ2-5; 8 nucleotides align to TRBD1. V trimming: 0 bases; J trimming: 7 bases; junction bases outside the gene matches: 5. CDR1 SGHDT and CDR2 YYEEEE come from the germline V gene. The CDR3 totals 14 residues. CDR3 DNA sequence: TGTGCCAGCAGCTTGGTGACAGGGGAAGCGACCCAGTACTTC. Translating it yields CASSLVTGEATQYF.

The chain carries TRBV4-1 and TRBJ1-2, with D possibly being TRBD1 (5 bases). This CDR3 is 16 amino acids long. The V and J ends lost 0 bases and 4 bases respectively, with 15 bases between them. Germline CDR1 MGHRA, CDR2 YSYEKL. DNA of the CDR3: TGCGCCAGCAGCCAAGAACCCCATGGAGGGGCCTATGGCTACACCTTC. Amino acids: CASSQEPHGGAYGYTF.

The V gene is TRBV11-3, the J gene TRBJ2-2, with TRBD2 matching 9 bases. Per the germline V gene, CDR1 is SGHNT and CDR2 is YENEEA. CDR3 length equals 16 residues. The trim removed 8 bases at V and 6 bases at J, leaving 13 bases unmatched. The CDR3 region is CASSAGLSGGSGELFF. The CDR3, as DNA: TGTGCCAGCTCCGCCGGGCTTAGCGGGGGTTCCGGGGAGCTGTTTTTT.

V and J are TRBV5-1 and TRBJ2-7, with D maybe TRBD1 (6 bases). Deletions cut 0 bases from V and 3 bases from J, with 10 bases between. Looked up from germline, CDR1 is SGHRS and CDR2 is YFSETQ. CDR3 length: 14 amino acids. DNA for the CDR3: TGCGCCAGCAGCTTGGAGGGGGAACACTACGAGCAGTACTTC. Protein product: CASSLEGEHYEQYF.

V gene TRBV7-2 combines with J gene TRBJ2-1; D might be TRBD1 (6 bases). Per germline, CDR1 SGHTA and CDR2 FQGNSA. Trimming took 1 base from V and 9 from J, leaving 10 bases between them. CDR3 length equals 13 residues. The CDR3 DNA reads TGTGCCAGCAGCTTAGATACAGGGAGTGAGCAGTTCTTC. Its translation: CASSLDTGSEQFF.

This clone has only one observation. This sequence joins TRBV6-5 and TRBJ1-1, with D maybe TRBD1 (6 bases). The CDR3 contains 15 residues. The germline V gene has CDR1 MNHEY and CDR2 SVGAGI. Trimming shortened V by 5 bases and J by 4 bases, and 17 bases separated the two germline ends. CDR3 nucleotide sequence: TGTGCCAGCAGTCTATCCAGGGGCCACTTCACTGAAGCTTTCTTT. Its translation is CASSLSRGHFTEAFF.

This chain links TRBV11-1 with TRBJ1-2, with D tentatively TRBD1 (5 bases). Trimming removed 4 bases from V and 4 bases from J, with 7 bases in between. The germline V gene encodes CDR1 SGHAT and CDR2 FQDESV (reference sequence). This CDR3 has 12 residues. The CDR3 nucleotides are TGTGCCAGCAGCTACGACAGCTATGGCTACACCTTC. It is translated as CASSYDSYGYTF.

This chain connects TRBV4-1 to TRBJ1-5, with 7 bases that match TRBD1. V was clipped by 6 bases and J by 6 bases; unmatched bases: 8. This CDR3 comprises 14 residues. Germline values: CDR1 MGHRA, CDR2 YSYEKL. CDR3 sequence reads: CASSQQGSLQPQHF. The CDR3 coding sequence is TGCGCCAGCAGTCAACAGGGGAGCCTTCAGCCCCAGCATTTT.

Here the CDR3 reads CASSPGTVNTEAFF. The CDR3 DNA follows: TGTGCCAGCAGCCCTGGGACAGTGAACACTGAAGCTTTCTTT. This chain joins TRBV7-9 and TRBJ1-1, with TRBD1 matching 7 bases. The CDR3 totals 14 residues. CDR1 is SEHNR, CDR2 FQNEAQ, per germline (reference sequence). Germline trimming cut 5 bases from V and 0 bases from J; bases unmatched to any gene: 3.

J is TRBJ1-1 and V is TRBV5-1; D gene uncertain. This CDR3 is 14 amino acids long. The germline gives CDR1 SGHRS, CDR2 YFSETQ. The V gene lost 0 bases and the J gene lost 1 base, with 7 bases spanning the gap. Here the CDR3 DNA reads TGCGCCAGCAGCTTGGAGACAAAGAACACTGAAGCTTTCTTT. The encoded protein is CASSLETKNTEAFF.

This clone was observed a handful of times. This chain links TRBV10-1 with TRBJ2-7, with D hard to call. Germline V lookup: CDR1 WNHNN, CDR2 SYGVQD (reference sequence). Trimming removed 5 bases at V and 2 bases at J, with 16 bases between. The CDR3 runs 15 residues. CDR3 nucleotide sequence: TGCGCCAGCAGTCCTGATCGTATACCTACCTACGAGCAGTACTTC. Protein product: CASSPDRIPTYEQYF.

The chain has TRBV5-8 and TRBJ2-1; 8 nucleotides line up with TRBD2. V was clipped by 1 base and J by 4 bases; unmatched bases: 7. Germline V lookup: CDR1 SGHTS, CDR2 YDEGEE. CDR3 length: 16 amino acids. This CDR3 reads CASSLRRPSGYNEQFF. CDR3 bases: TGTGCCAGCAGCTTGCGAAGGCCTAGCGGGTACAATGAGCAGTTCTTC.

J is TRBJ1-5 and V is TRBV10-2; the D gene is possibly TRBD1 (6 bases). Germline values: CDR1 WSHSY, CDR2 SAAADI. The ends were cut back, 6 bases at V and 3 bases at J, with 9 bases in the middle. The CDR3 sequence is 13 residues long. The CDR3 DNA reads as TGCGCCAGCAGCGGGACACCCAATCAGCCCCAGCATTTT. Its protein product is CASSGTPNQPQHF.